The clone carrying this T cell receptor (beta chain) was observed a single time. This entry belongs to a study of blood T cell repertoires in COVID-19. At the level of the study: PBMCs, B-cell-depleted T cells, or T cells provided the cDNA or gDNA that made up the material.

The CDR3 has 13 amino acids. The germline CDR1 and CDR2 sequences are LGHDT and YNNKEL (reference sequence). Between the trimmed V and J ends, which lost 3 bases and 8 bases, there was a span of 11 bases. Patients in Seattle were enrolled during active infection, then followed longitudinally. Original methodology: Estimation of nucleated cell counts relied on the amplification of reference gene primers. The assay was immunoSEQ multiplex PCR, and TCRdb's table has in-frame clones only and misses some. The V and J calls and clone size are taken from that table; D and trimming were inferred from the DNA. This sample has fewer than 500,000 clones, with around 90% found just once.

The receptor was derived from a man between 18 and 35 years old with COVID-19, enrolled during active disease. The J gene is TRBJ2-1, the V gene TRBV3-1 (or the pseudogene TRBV3-2); D might be TRBD2 (6 bases). The sequencing input was peripheral blood. For the CDR3, the DNA is TGTGCCAGCAGCCAGGCGGGGAGCCATGAGCAGTTCTTC. This encodes CASSQAGSHEQFF.